Shown below are 24 T cell receptor beta chains from a single sample sequenced in a study of cytomegalovirus exposure and HLA in healthy donors. The method was immunoSEQ multiplex PCR; TCRdb's version includes in-frame clones alone and lacks a portion of them. The sample consists of some 130,000 clones, roughly 81% of them appearing once. Sequencing used PBMCs. The receptors here all came from a woman aged 30 to 39 in good health and CMV-seronegative.

This sequence joins TRBV5-1 and TRBJ2-4, with 7 bases matching TRBD1. Germline values: CDR1 SGHRS, CDR2 YFSETQ. Unmatched junction bases numbered 12, after V lost 3 bases and J lost 9 bases. The CDR3 sequence is 15 residues long. The CDR3 DNA sequence: TGCGCCAGCAGCTCCCCCGATGACAGGGCCGGCATTCAGTACTTC. Its protein product is CASSSPDDRAGIQYF.

The chain links TRBV13 to TRBJ1-1; TRBD1 aligns across 8 bases. The CDR3 runs 14 residues. V lost 4 bases, J lost 10 bases, and 11 bases stayed unmatched. Germline loops: CDR1 PRHDT, CDR2 FYEKMQ (reference sequence). The CDR3 loop reads CASSWGQGAMLAFF. As DNA, the CDR3 is TGTGCCAGCAGCTGGGGGCAGGGGGCAATGCTAGCTTTCTTT.

The chain has TRBV6-5 and TRBJ2-1, with D possibly being TRBD2 (5 bases). V gave up 8 bases and J gave up 6 bases, with 14 bases separating them. Germline assignment: CDR1 MNHEY and CDR2 SVGAGI. This CDR3 is 13 amino acids long. In DNA form, the CDR3 reads TGTGCCAGCGGAGTACTAGGTGCCAATGAGCAGTTCTTC. The encoded protein is CASGVLGANEQFF.

This chain uses TRBV5-6 with TRBJ2-2, with D tentatively TRBD1 (5 bases). Between the trimmed V and J ends, which lost 3 bases and 5 bases, there was a span of 11 bases. Germline V CDR1 and CDR2: SGHDT, YYEEEE. The CDR3 loop spans 14 amino acids. The CDR3 spells CASSWGKGTGELFF. In nucleotides, the CDR3 is TGTGCCAGCAGCTGGGGCAAGGGTACCGGGGAGCTGTTTTTT.

The CDR3 region is CASSLSGQPQHF. Here the CDR3 DNA reads TGTGCCAGCAGCCTCAGCGGTCAGCCCCAGCATTTT. This chain connects TRBV5-6 to TRBJ1-5; unclear D gene. Germline lookup yields CDR1 SGHDT and CDR2 YYEEEE. The CDR3 sequence is 12 residues long. The V end lost 4 bases, the J end lost 6 bases, and 8 bases lay between the germline ends. Together with reference TRBV5-6 and TRBJ1-5, the CDR3 gives the full variable domain: DAGVTQSPTHLIKTRGQQVTLRCSPKSGHDTVSWYQQALGQGPQFIFQYYEEEERQRGNFPDRFSGHQFPNYSSELNVNALLLGDSALYLCASSLSGQPQHFGDGTRLSIL.

This chain links TRBV5-1 with TRBJ1-2; TRBD1 agrees at 9 bases. V was pared by 3 bases and J by 4 bases, with 4 bases of the junction left unmatched. This CDR3 spans 14 amino acids. CDR1 is SGHRS, CDR2 YFSETQ, per germline. The chain's CDR3 is CASSSGTGTYGYTF. CDR3 nucleotides: TGCGCCAGCAGCTCCGGGACAGGGACCTATGGCTACACCTTC.

The chain joins TRBV7-3 to TRBJ2-6; 9 nucleotides agree with TRBD1. V lost 5 bases and J lost 6; bases outside the gene matches: 20. The length of the CDR3 is 20 residues. Germline CDR1 reads SGHTA; CDR2 reads FQGTGA. DNA for the CDR3: TGTGCCAGCAGCCTCCGGGGTCCGGGACAGGGTGCCGTTAAGGCCAACGTCCTGACTTTC. It codes for CASSLRGPGQGAVKANVLTF.

The V gene is TRBV28, the J gene TRBJ2-5; possibly TRBD2 for D (5 bases). The CDR3 runs to 15 residues. V was clipped by 2 bases and J by 9 bases, with 19 bases between them. The germline V gene encodes CDR1 MDHEN and CDR2 SYDVKM. For the CDR3, the DNA is TGTGCCAGCAGTTTAGTCAAGGGCAACCCGCGGGCCCAGTACTTC. It yields the protein CASSLVKGNPRAQYF.

This clone is a singleton in its sample. The CDR3 DNA reads TGTGCCAGCTTCGAACAGAGGGCTTACGGGGAGCTGTTTTTT. The encoded protein is CASFEQRAYGELFF. V and J are TRBV2 and TRBJ2-2, with D possibly TRBD2 on 5 matching bases. The CDR3 covers 14 residues. V gave up 8 bases and J gave up 7 bases, with 17 bases separating them. Germline values: CDR1 SNHLY, CDR2 FYNNEI. Full variable domain (rest looked up from reference TRBV2 and TRBJ2-2): EPEVTQTPSHQVTQMGQEVILRCVPISNHLYFYWYRQILGQKVEFLVSFYNNEISEKSEIFDDQFSVERPDGSNFTLKIRSTKLEDSAMYFCASFEQRAYGELFFGEGSRLTVL.

V is TRBV6-6 and J is TRBJ2-7, with 12 bases lining up with TRBD2. CDR3 size: 15 residues. CDR1 is MNHNY, CDR2 SVGAGI, per germline (reference sequence). The J segment lost 5 bases and the V segment lost 6 bases, leaving 8 bases of the junction unmatched. Written as DNA, the CDR3 is TGTGCCAGCAGGAGCGGACTAGCGGGGTCTCACGAGCAGTACTTC. Its protein product is CASRSGLAGSHEQYF.

This chain links TRBV5-1 with TRBJ2-2, with D hard to call. Trimming removed 1 base at V and 6 bases at J, with 13 bases between. This CDR3 has 15 amino acids. Germline V gene data show CDR1 as SGHRS and CDR2 as YFSETQ. CDR3 residues: CASSLLGMQAGELFF. CDR3 nucleotides: TGCGCCAGCAGCTTGCTCGGAATGCAGGCCGGGGAGCTGTTTTTT.

This chain uses TRBV6-6 with TRBJ1-3; D is unclear. Per germline, CDR1 MNHNY and CDR2 SVGAGI (reference sequence). Trimming pared 6 bases from V and 0 bases from J, leaving 6 bases between. The CDR3 length is 13 residues. CDR3 coding DNA: TGTGCCAGCAGCGTCAGCTCTGGAAACACCATATATTTT. It codes for CASSVSSGNTIYF.

V usage is TRBV9 and J usage is TRBJ1-4; the match to TRBD1 covers 7 bases. The CDR3 is made up of 18 amino acids. The V gene end was trimmed by 4 bases and the J gene end by 4 bases; junction bases not matched to a gene: 16. The germline gives CDR1 SGDLS, CDR2 YYNGEE. The CDR3 bases are TGTGCCAGCAGCCACAATCCGACAGGGAGGTGGGATAATGAAAAACTGTTTTTT. This translates into CASSHNPTGRWDNEKLFF.

This sequence joins TRBV6-1 and TRBJ2-1; tentatively, D is TRBD1 (6 bases). The CDR3 has 15 amino acids. V lost 4 bases to trimming and J lost 8 bases, with 18 bases between them. Germline V gene lookup returns CDR1 MNHNS and CDR2 SASEGT. CDR3 sequence reads: CASSAQQGFGDEQFF. CDR3 DNA: TGTGCCAGCAGTGCCCAACAGGGTTTCGGGGATGAGCAGTTCTTC.

This chain connects TRBV5-6 to TRBJ2-3, with TRBD1 identical over 7 bases. From germline, CDR1 is SGHDT and CDR2 YYEEEE. There are 14 residues in the CDR3. Trimming removed 0 bases from V and 5 bases from J; junction bases left unmatched: 3. The CDR3 reads CASSLGQGVDTQYF. The CDR3 nucleotides read TGTGCCAGCAGCTTGGGACAGGGAGTAGATACGCAGTATTTT. The entire variable domain, with the rest obtained from reference TRBV5-6 and TRBJ2-3, is as follows: DAGVTQSPTHLIKTRGQQVTLRCSPKSGHDTVSWYQQALGQGPQFIFQYYEEEERQRGNFPDRFSGHQFPNYSSELNVNALLLGDSALYLCASSLGQGVDTQYFGPGTRLTVL.

The chain couples TRBV5-1 to TRBJ2-1, with 7 bases identical to TRBD2. Germline CDR1 reads SGHRS; CDR2 reads YFSETQ. J lost 10 bases, V lost 5 bases, and 6 bases had no gene match. CDR3 size: 12 residues. The CDR3 loop is CASRRLASEQFF. The DNA for the CDR3 is TGCGCCAGCAGACGACTAGCATCCGAGCAGTTCTTC.

The CDR3 sequence is CASLKPSTGKTEAFF. CDR3 DNA sequence: TGTGCCAGCCTCAAGCCCTCTACAGGGAAGACTGAAGCTTTCTTT. This chain connects TRBV6-5 to TRBJ1-1, with D possibly being TRBD1 (6 bases). There are 15 residues in the CDR3. V was trimmed by 8 bases and J by 5 bases, leaving 21 bases between them. Germline assignment: CDR1 MNHEY and CDR2 SVGAGI.

CDR3 region: CSAGLAGHNEQFF. The DNA of the CDR3 is TGCAGCGCCGGACTAGCGGGGCACAATGAGCAGTTCTTC. The chain joins TRBV29-1 to TRBJ2-1; 12 nucleotides line up with TRBD2. The junction had 3 bases not matched to a gene; V was cut back by 7 bases and J by 5 bases. This CDR3 region has 13 residues. Per the germline V gene, CDR1 is SQVTM and CDR2 is ANQGSEA.

This chain links TRBV5-4 with TRBJ2-1; 16 bases are shared with TRBD2. CDR3 length: 16 amino acids. Germline loops: CDR1 SGHNT, CDR2 YYREEE (reference sequence). V shed 2 bases, J shed 9 bases, and the junction held 5 bases outside the gene matches. Here the CDR3 DNA reads TGTGCCAGCAGCTTCCGGGGACTAGCGGGGGGGCTTGAGCAGTTCTTC. Protein: CASSFRGLAGGLEQFF.

The chain has TRBV6-1 and TRBJ1-2; TRBD1 might be the D (5 bases). Trimming left V 5 bases short and J 4 bases short, with 14 bases between. This CDR3 is 14 amino acids long. Germline V gives CDR1 MNHNS, CDR2 SASEGT. Here the CDR3 reads CASSYSGDRYGYTF. CDR3 sequence (DNA): TGTGCCAGCAGTTATAGCGGGGACCGCTATGGCTACACCTTC.

The chain combines TRBV7-8 with TRBJ2-7; TRBD2 matches 7 bases. Germline values: CDR1 SGHVS, CDR2 FQNEAQ. The CDR3 runs to 13 residues. V trimming: 3 bases; J trimming: 3 bases; junction bases outside the gene matches: 2. CDR3 sequence: CASSFERDYEQYF. CDR3 sequence (DNA): TGTGCCAGCAGCTTCGAGCGGGACTACGAGCAGTACTTC.

The chain links TRBV11-2 to TRBJ1-5; a weak D match, TRBD1 (6 bases). The germline V gene has CDR1 SGHAT and CDR2 FQNNGV. Trimming left V 6 bases short and J 0 bases short, with 12 bases between. This CDR3 is 15 amino acids long. CDR3 region: CASSRQAYSNQPQHF. Written as DNA, the CDR3 is TGTGCCAGCAGTCGACAGGCGTATAGCAATCAGCCCCAGCATTTT.

This sequence joins TRBV2 and TRBJ2-1, with 9 nucleotides matching TRBD1. V was pared by 4 bases and J by 8 bases, with 3 bases of the junction left unmatched. CDR1 and CDR2 from the germline V gene are SNHLY and FYNNEI. The CDR3 length is 13 residues. The CDR3 sequence is CASSGQGVDEQFF. The CDR3 DNA is TGTGCCAGCAGTGGACAGGGGGTCGATGAGCAGTTCTTC.

This clone was detected only once. The chain recombines TRBV11-2 with TRBJ1-4; D remains ambiguous. This CDR3 spans 14 amino acids. The germline V and J ends were trimmed by 1 base and 10 bases, with 13 bases remaining between them. Germline V lookup: CDR1 SGHAT, CDR2 FQNNGV. The CDR3 protein is CASSLGTGFGKLFF. The CDR3 DNA is TGTGCCAGCAGCTTAGGAACGGGTTTCGGAAAACTGTTTTTT.